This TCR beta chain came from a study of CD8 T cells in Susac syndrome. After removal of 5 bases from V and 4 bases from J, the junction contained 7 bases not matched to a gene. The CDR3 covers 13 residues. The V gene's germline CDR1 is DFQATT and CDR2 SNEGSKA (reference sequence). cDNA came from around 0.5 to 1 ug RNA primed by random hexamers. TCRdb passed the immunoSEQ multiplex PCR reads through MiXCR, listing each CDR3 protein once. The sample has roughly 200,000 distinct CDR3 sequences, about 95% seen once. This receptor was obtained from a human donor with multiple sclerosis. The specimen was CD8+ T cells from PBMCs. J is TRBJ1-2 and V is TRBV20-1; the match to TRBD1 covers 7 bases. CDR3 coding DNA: TGCAGTGCTTTGACAGGGTGGCCCTATGGCTACACCTTC. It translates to CSALTGWPYGYTF.